These 10 T cell receptor beta chains share one sample of origin, sequenced in a study of radiation and T cells in renal cell carcinoma. The protocol was immunoSEQ multiplex PCR, while the TCRdb copy is restricted to in-frame clones and leaves out a portion. The sample contains about 26,000 clones, roughly 80% of which appear only once. Regarding time point: blood 2 weeks post-SBRT. Treatment reported: 15 Gy SBRT to primary tumor, nephrectomy 4 weeks later. The sequenced sample was blood, obtained from a patient whose treatment included radiotherapy and nephrectomy. The receptors come from a man between 60 and 70 years old with renal cell carcinoma.

The chain has TRBV14 and TRBJ1-1; D is uncertain. Germline V gene sequence: CDR1 SGHDN, CDR2 FVKESK. V dropped 4 bases and J dropped 2 bases, with 17 bases sitting between them. CDR3 size: 16 residues. The CDR3 region has the DNA TGTGCCAGCAGCCGCGTGGCCAACAGAATTAACACTGAAGCTTTCTTT. Its translation is CASSRVANRINTEAFF.

The rearrangement joins TRBV7-8 to TRBJ2-7; possibly TRBD1 or TRBD2 for D (5 bases each). V was trimmed by 1 base and J by 0 bases, leaving 10 bases between them. Germline V gene sequence: CDR1 SGHVS, CDR2 FQNEAQ. The CDR3 is made up of 15 amino acids. The CDR3 spells CASSLVLGTSYEQYF. The DNA of the CDR3 is TGTGCCAGCAGCTTAGTTTTGGGGACCTCCTACGAGCAGTACTTC.

V gene TRBV6-5 combines with J gene TRBJ2-1, with 7 bases lining up with TRBD2. The CDR3 loop spans 15 amino acids. The junction had 10 bases not matched to a gene; V was cut back by 6 bases and J by 5 bases. The germline V gene encodes CDR1 MNHEY and CDR2 SVGAGI. CDR3 coding DNA: TGTGCCAGCAGGACCCTAGCGGAGGGAAACAATGAGCAGTTCTTC. Its translation: CASRTLAEGNNEQFF.

The rearrangement links TRBV2 to TRBJ2-5, with D unresolved. There are 15 residues in the CDR3. CDR1 is SNHLY, CDR2 FYNNEI, per germline. Trimming pared 1 base from V and 0 bases from J, leaving 9 bases between. CDR3 residues: CASSEEFVNQETQYF. The CDR3 region has the DNA TGTGCCAGCAGTGAAGAGTTCGTGAACCAAGAGACCCAGTACTTC.

This clone occurred a few times. This chain uses TRBV7-2 with TRBJ2-7; D is unclear. The CDR3 runs to 14 residues. Trimming stripped 3 bases from V and 6 bases from J, with 15 bases between. Germline loops: CDR1 SGHTA, CDR2 FQGNSA. The CDR3 nucleotides read TGTGCCAGCAGCTTCCGCCCAACCTCTCTCGAGCAGTACTTC. This encodes CASSFRPTSLEQYF.

The chain is built from TRBV6-5 and TRBJ2-5; the D is unclear. CDR1 is MNHEY, CDR2 SVGAGI, per germline. CDR3 length: 14 residues. V was clipped by 10 bases and J by 5 bases, with 20 bases between them. Here the CDR3 DNA reads TGTGCCACCTTCCCGTCGTCCGGTAGGGAGACCCAGTACTTC. Translated, it gives CATFPSSGRETQYF.

V gene TRBV2 combines with J gene TRBJ2-1, with D possibly TRBD1 on 7 matching bases. The germline V and J ends were trimmed by 10 bases and 13 bases, with 20 bases remaining between them. Germline CDR1 is SNHLY and CDR2 is FYNNEI. The length of the CDR3 is 12 residues. CDR3 sequence: CATSGDSTYQFF. The CDR3 nucleotides read TGTGCCACGTCGGGGGACAGCACTTATCAGTTCTTC.

This clone was counted between two and nine times. The DNA for the CDR3 is TGCGCCAGCAGCCAAGGTGAGGGGCAAGGGGGCTACACCTTC. Amino acid sequence: CASSQGEGQGGYTF. The rearrangement links TRBV4-1 to TRBJ1-2, with D tentatively TRBD1 (5 bases). Germline V gives CDR1 MGHRA, CDR2 YSYEKL. V lost 1 base and J 8 bases, leaving 14 bases between the germline ends. The CDR3 extends over 14 amino acids.

V is TRBV11-2 and J is TRBJ2-2; TRBD2 aligns across 10 bases. This CDR3 contains 14 residues. V lost 5 bases and J lost 7; bases outside the gene matches: 4. Germline CDR1 and CDR2: SGHAT and FQNNGV. CDR3 amino acids: CASSSRTSGGELFF. CDR3 DNA: TGTGCCAGCAGCAGTAGGACTAGCGGCGGGGAGCTGTTTTTT.

The V gene is TRBV12-5, the J gene TRBJ1-1, with 8 positions matching TRBD1. This CDR3 spans 13 amino acids. Losses at the gene ends were 10 bases for V and 0 bases for J; bases not matched to a gene: 4. In germline, CDR1 is LGHNT, CDR2 FRNRAP. CDR3 sequence: CATADRVNTEAFF. The DNA of the CDR3 is TGTGCTACGGCGGACAGGGTGAACACTGAAGCTTTCTTT.